Below, 18 T cell receptor beta chains from the same sample are listed, as sequenced in a study of blood T cell repertoires in COVID-19. The table came from immunoSEQ multiplex PCR; TCRdb's copy has only in-frame clones and leaves some out. This repertoire shows 200,000 to 300,000 clones, less than 90% found once; its top ten account for less than 2%. Material for sequencing was peripheral blood. The receptors were sampled from a woman aged 40 to 55 who had recovered from COVID-19.

The CDR3 DNA reads as TGCGCCAGCAGTGAGTCACAGGGCTTTCGGCCCCAGCATTTT. Translation gives CASSESQGFRPQHF. V usage is TRBV10-2 and J usage is TRBJ1-5; a possible D gene is TRBD1 (6 bases). CDR3 length: 14 amino acids. Per germline, CDR1 WSHSY and CDR2 SAAADI. V was cut by 0 bases and J by 9 bases, with 12 bases left in between.

The genes are TRBV3-1 (or the pseudogene TRBV3-2) and TRBJ2-5; D ambiguous. The CDR3 is 14 amino acids. Germline assignment: CDR1 LGHDT and CDR2 YNNKEL (reference sequence). Trimming removed 1 base at V and 5 bases at J, with 11 bases between. The DNA of the CDR3 is TGTGCCAGCAGCCAAGGTCCAGGCCGGGAGACCCAGTACTTC. Its protein product is CASSQGPGRETQYF.

The V gene is TRBV14, the J gene TRBJ1-2; no firm D call. The V and J ends lost 3 bases and 3 bases respectively, with 11 bases between them. The CDR3 has 14 residues. CDR1 is SGHDN and CDR2 is FVKESK in the germline V gene. Written as DNA, the CDR3 is TGTGCCAGCAGCCAGTCCGGGTCGTACTATGGCTACACCTTC. Protein product: CASSQSGSYYGYTF.

J is TRBJ2-7 and V is TRBV28, with a possible D match to TRBD1 (5 bases). V was clipped by 5 bases and J by 3 bases, with 11 bases between them. The germline V gene encodes CDR1 MDHEN and CDR2 SYDVKM. The CDR3 is 13 amino acids. The CDR3 region is CASSPPGYYEQYF. CDR3 DNA sequence: TGTGCCAGCAGTCCGCCAGGGTACTACGAGCAGTACTTC.

This chain uses TRBV5-4 with TRBJ2-5, with 10 bases that match TRBD2. The length of the CDR3 is 15 residues. Germline CDR1 SGHNT, CDR2 YYREEE (reference sequence). V dropped 4 bases and J dropped 2; count of bases not matched to a gene: 5. For the CDR3, the DNA is TGTGCCAGCAGCCTGCGGACTAGCGGACAAGAGACCCAGTACTTC. Translated, it gives CASSLRTSGQETQYF. Based on the CDR3 plus reference TRBV5-4 and TRBJ2-5, the full variable domain is ETGVTQSPTHLIKTRGQQVTLRCSSQSGHNTVSWYQQALGQGPQFIFQYYREEENGRGNFPPRFSGLQFPNYSSELNVNALELDDSALYLCASSLRTSGQETQYFGPGTRLLVL.

This clone was counted a single time. This chain connects TRBV7-9 to TRBJ1-4, with D perhaps TRBD1 (5 bases). This CDR3 region has 14 residues. CDR1 and CDR2 from the germline V gene are SEHNR and FQNEAQ (reference sequence). V was shortened by 3 bases and J by 6 bases, with 11 bases between the two germline ends. The CDR3 is CASSFQGGDEKLFF. The CDR3 region has the DNA TGTGCCAGCAGCTTCCAGGGAGGGGATGAAAAACTGTTTTTT. Filled out from reference TRBV7-9 and TRBJ1-4, the complete variable domain reads DTGVSQNPRHKITKRGQNVTFRCDPISEHNRLYWYRQTLGQGPEFLTYFQNEAQLEKSRLLSDRFSAERPKGSFSTLEIQRTEQGDSAMYLCASSFQGGDEKLFFGSGTQLSVL.

This clone was observed a handful of times. This chain links TRBV4-2 with TRBJ2-7; 7 bases match TRBD2. The germline gives CDR1 LGHNA, CDR2 YNFKEQ. Germline trimming cut 3 bases from V and 0 bases from J; bases unmatched to any gene: 5. The CDR3 loop spans 15 amino acids. The CDR3 here is CASSQVAGSSYEQYF. For the CDR3, the DNA is TGTGCCAGCAGCCAGGTAGCGGGTAGCTCCTACGAGCAGTACTTC.

The gene calls are TRBV27 and TRBJ2-7, with 7 positions matching TRBD1. V shed 2 bases and J 5 bases; nucleotides not matched to a gene: 6. This CDR3 spans 14 amino acids. Germline V gives CDR1 MNHEY, CDR2 SMNVEV (reference sequence). The CDR3 DNA reads TGTGCCAGCAGTTTAGACAGGGATAGGAACGAGCAGTACTTC. Protein product: CASSLDRDRNEQYF.

V and J are TRBV19 and TRBJ1-4; TRBD1 is a possible D gene (5 bases). Germline CDR1 LNHDA, CDR2 SQIVND (reference sequence). There are 14 residues in the CDR3. Trimming cost V 5 bases and J 5 bases, with 12 bases left between them. CDR3 sequence reads: CASSRQWGNEKLFF. The DNA of the CDR3 is TGTGCCAGTAGTCGACAGTGGGGAAATGAAAAACTGTTTTTT.

This chain connects TRBV15 to TRBJ1-2; 8 bases align to TRBD1. With V trimmed by 5 bases and J by 6 bases, 11 bases remained unmatched. Germline V gives CDR1 LNHNV, CDR2 YYDKDF (reference sequence). The CDR3 is 15 amino acids. The CDR3 loop is CATSPARQGSDGYTF. CDR3 bases: TGTGCCACCAGCCCCGCCCGACAGGGGTCGGATGGCTACACCTTC.

This chain links TRBV19 with TRBJ1-4, with 7 positions matching TRBD1. V was pared by 9 bases and J by 3 bases, with 4 bases of the junction left unmatched. CDR1 is LNHDA, CDR2 SQIVND, per germline (reference sequence). CDR3 length: 13 amino acids. Here the CDR3 reads CASADRPNEKLFF. CDR3 nucleotide sequence: TGTGCCAGCGCGGACAGGCCTAATGAAAAACTGTTTTTT.

This clone was seen only once. V usage is TRBV7-3 and J usage is TRBJ2-1; a weak D match, TRBD2 (6 bases). Germline values: CDR1 SGHTA, CDR2 FQGTGA. The CDR3 has 15 residues. Trimming removed 3 bases from V and 7 bases from J, with 16 bases in between. This chain's CDR3 is CASSLGDSRLNEQFF. CDR3 coding DNA: TGTGCCAGCAGCTTGGGGGACTCCCGGTTGAATGAGCAGTTCTTC.

The chain employs TRBV11-3 and TRBJ2-2; D is perhaps TRBD1 (6 bases). CDR3 size: 15 residues. Per germline, CDR1 SGHNT and CDR2 YENEEA. Trimming took 5 bases from V and 0 from J, leaving 10 bases between them. The CDR3 DNA sequence: TGTGCCAGCAGCCCGGGACACGCGAACACCGGGGAGCTGTTTTTT. This sequence encodes CASSPGHANTGELFF.

The CDR3 loop reads CASSPRDIPNYGYTF. DNA for the CDR3: TGTGCCAGCTCACCCCGGGACATCCCTAACTATGGCTACACCTTC. This chain links TRBV18 with TRBJ1-2; possibly TRBD1 for D (6 bases). V lost 3 bases, J lost 0 bases, and 11 bases lay in between. The CDR3 runs 15 residues. In germline, CDR1 is KGHSH, CDR2 LQKENI.

This clone was detected only a few times. V and J are TRBV27 and TRBJ1-5; 7 bases line up with TRBD1. Germline V gives CDR1 MNHEY, CDR2 SMNVEV (reference sequence). V was pared by 3 bases and J by 8 bases, with 7 bases of the junction left unmatched. The CDR3 totals 14 residues. The CDR3 DNA sequence: TGTGCCAGCAGTTTCATGCAGGGGGGAAAGCCCCAGCATTTT. Translating it yields CASSFMQGGKPQHF.

This clone was detected once. This chain links TRBV27 with TRBJ1-2; D is perhaps TRBD1 (6 bases). Per the germline V gene, CDR1 is MNHEY and CDR2 is SMNVEV (reference sequence). The V end was cut by 6 bases, the J end by 3 bases, with 14 bases between. This CDR3 is built from 14 residues. This CDR3 reads CASRSGGADYGYTF. The DNA for the CDR3 is TGTGCCAGCAGATCTGGGGGGGCCGACTATGGCTACACCTTC.

This chain connects TRBV6-5 to TRBJ2-7; TRBD1 matches 7 bases. Germline values: CDR1 MNHEY, CDR2 SVGAGI. The CDR3 runs 13 residues. V gave up 8 bases and J gave up 3 bases; unmatched junction bases: 7. The CDR3 reads CASDRDSNYEQYF. The CDR3 DNA reads as TGTGCCAGCGACCGGGACAGCAACTACGAGCAGTACTTC.

In DNA form, the CDR3 reads TGCGCCAGCAGCCAAGAGATGGGACAGACTAATGAAAAACTGTTTTTT. As protein: CASSQEMGQTNEKLFF. The gene calls are TRBV4-1 and TRBJ1-4; 7 bases map to TRBD1. The length of the CDR3 is 16 residues. Germline V gene lookup returns CDR1 MGHRA and CDR2 YSYEKL. With 0 bases clipped from V and 2 bases from J, the junction kept 3 bases outside the gene matches.